This T cell receptor (beta chain) was identified during a study of somatic mutations in cytotoxic T cells in rheumatoid arthritis. Study background: Patients gave 30 ml EDTA peripheral blood immediately after diagnosis, prior to starting treatment.

Sequencing was performed with immunoSEQ multiplex PCR; in TCRdb, only in-frame clones are kept and a portion is missing. The repertoire includes about 9,000 clones, approximately 75% of them detected once, and more than 4.5% sits in the top ten. There are 17 residues in the CDR3. Germline loops: CDR1 SEHNR, CDR2 FQNEAQ (reference sequence). With 5 bases removed from V and 2 bases from J, the gap between germline ends came to 19 bases. J is TRBJ2-4 and V is TRBV7-9; D gene ambiguous. The sequenced material came from CD8+ T cells sorted from blood. The TCR originated in an adult with rheumatoid arthritis. CDR3 amino acids: CASSRFSLVDTKNIQYF. As DNA, the CDR3 is TGTGCCAGCAGCCGTTTTAGCCTAGTCGATACCAAAAACATTCAGTACTTC.